These 11 T cell receptor beta chains share one sample of origin, sequenced in a study of T cell repertoires in cytomegalovirus infection. These receptors have no identified antigens. MiXCR, run by TCRdb on the reads, gives a single entry per CDR3 protein. The sample records hundreds of thousands of distinct CDR3 sequences, around 32% being singletons. The sequenced sample was cultured PBMCs, obtained from culture after CMV antigen stimulation. The receptors stem from a human donor in good health (CMV status not recorded). Some clones in this sample may be carry-over from other donors' samples.

This chain joins TRBV27 and TRBJ2-1, with D perhaps matching TRBD2 (6 bases). V shed 10 bases and J shed 7 bases, with 20 bases lying between them. The CDR3 extends over 14 amino acids. Germline V CDR1 and CDR2: MNHEY, SMNVEV (reference sequence). CDR3 DNA: TGTGCCACGGCCGATCCGCGGGGTAAAAATGAGCAGTTCTTC. As protein: CATADPRGKNEQFF.

The chain carries TRBV7-2 and TRBJ2-5, with D tentatively TRBD1 (5 bases). This CDR3 has 13 residues. Trimming left V 4 bases short and J 8 bases short, with 14 bases between. Germline assignment: CDR1 SGHTA and CDR2 FQGNSA. Here the CDR3 reads CASSSDRPGTQYF. CDR3 DNA: TGTGCCAGCAGCTCCGACAGACCCGGAACCCAGTACTTC.

The V call is TRBV15, the J call TRBJ2-2; D unresolved. Germline V gene sequence: CDR1 LNHNV, CDR2 YYDKDF (reference sequence). This CDR3 spans 14 amino acids. V lost 1 base and J lost 2, with 5 bases in between. As DNA, the CDR3 is TGTGCCACCAGCAGAGTCAGCAACACCGGGGAGCTGTTTTTT. Protein product: CATSRVSNTGELFF.

This clonotype was recorded a few times. The rearrangement links TRBV7-6 to TRBJ1-2; D may be TRBD1 (6 bases). With 7 bases removed from V and 5 bases from J, the gap between germline ends came to 17 bases. The CDR3 length is 14 residues. Germline assignment: CDR1 SGHVS and CDR2 FNYEAQ. DNA of the CDR3: TGTGCCAGCAACCGTCTTCCGGGGGCGTATGGCTACACCTTC. Translating gives CASNRLPGAYGYTF.

The sample holds many counts of this clonotype. The chain recombines TRBV7-2 with TRBJ1-5; no definite D call. CDR3 length: 14 residues. Trimming cost V 1 base and J 1 base, with 5 bases left between them. CDR1 and CDR2 from the germline V gene are SGHTA and FQGNSA. The CDR3 loop is CASSLDASNQPQHF. The CDR3, as DNA: TGTGCCAGCAGCTTAGATGCAAGCAATCAGCCCCAGCATTTT.

V is TRBV20-1 and J is TRBJ1-2, with D unclear. Per the germline V gene, CDR1 is DFQATT and CDR2 is SNEGSKA (reference sequence). Trimming took 6 bases from V and 2 from J, leaving 16 bases between them. The CDR3 loop spans 14 amino acids. For the CDR3, the DNA is TGCAGTGCAATACCTCCGGGTTCAAACTATGGCTACACCTTC. It specifies CSAIPPGSNYGYTF.

The V gene is TRBV11-2, the J gene TRBJ2-1; 7 bases align to TRBD1. The germline V gene encodes CDR1 SGHAT and CDR2 FQNNGV. The CDR3 loop spans 16 amino acids. V lost 5 bases, J lost 2 bases, and 9 bases stayed unmatched. CDR3 nucleotides: TGTGCCAGCAGCCACTTAGACAGGGCGACCTACAATGAGCAGTTCTTC. This codes for CASSHLDRATYNEQFF.

This chain uses TRBV15 with TRBJ2-7; D uncertain. V lost 3 bases and J 6 bases, leaving 12 bases between the germline ends. This CDR3 contains 13 residues. Germline V gene lookup returns CDR1 LNHNV and CDR2 YYDKDF (reference sequence). The CDR3 DNA reads as TGTGCCACCAGCAGGTTGGGGATATCCGAGCAGTACTTC. Encoded protein: CATSRLGISEQYF.

This clonotype has only one observation. The V gene is TRBV10-2, the J gene TRBJ1-5; no clear D gene. Deletions cut 2 bases from V and 10 bases from J, with 15 bases between. This CDR3 region has 14 residues. Germline V lookup: CDR1 WSHSY, CDR2 SAAADI. The CDR3 loop reads CASSEVGASVPQHF. For the CDR3, the DNA is TGCGCCAGCAGTGAGGTAGGAGCTAGCGTTCCCCAGCATTTT.

J is TRBJ2-7 and V is TRBV7-4; 7 positions agree with TRBD2. Germline CDR1 SGHVT, CDR2 SQSDAQ. The CDR3 consists of 14 residues. V gave up 4 bases and J gave up 5 bases; unmatched junction bases: 8. The CDR3 DNA reads TGTGCCAGCAGCTCCTCGGGAGGCGGGAACGAGCAGTACTTC. This encodes CASSSSGGGNEQYF.

This clonotype was seen many times. CDR3: CASSFGPSNTEAFF. In DNA form, the CDR3 reads TGTGCCAGCAGCTTCGGTCCAAGCAACACTGAAGCTTTCTTT. This chain connects TRBV7-2 to TRBJ1-1, with unresolved D. Germline-derived CDR1 and CDR2 are SGHTA and FQGNSA. The germline V and J ends were trimmed by 3 bases and 2 bases, with 10 bases remaining between them. The CDR3 runs to 14 residues.